The 25 T cell receptor beta chains presented below share a single source sample, sequenced in a study of control samples from healthy donors and cancer patients. Only in-frame clones appear in the TCRdb table, and some are missing; sequencing was by immunoSEQ multiplex PCR. The data contain over 65,000 clones, about 88% of them seen just once; the ten biggest clones take up roughly a tenth. Sequencing used PBMCs. All receptors derive from a woman aged 45-59 years with colorectal cancer.

The rearrangement uses TRBV2 and TRBJ2-3, with a tentative D call TRBD1 (6 bases). Germline values: CDR1 SNHLY, CDR2 FYNNEI. V lost 5 bases, J lost 2 bases, and 11 bases lay in between. The CDR3 has 14 residues. CDR3 sequence (DNA): TGTGCCAGCAGTTTAGCAGGGGCCACAGATACGCAGTATTTT. Encoded protein: CASSLAGATDTQYF. Variable domain in full (rest from reference TRBV2 and TRBJ2-3): EPEVTQTPSHQVTQMGQEVILRCVPISNHLYFYWYRQILGQKVEFLVSFYNNEISEKSEIFDDQFSVERPDGSNFTLKIRSTKLEDSAMYFCASSLAGATDTQYFGPGTRLTVL.

The CDR3 DNA is TGTGCCAGCAGTCCAGGGGGATTGGGGGCGGTCACCGGGGAGCTGTTTTTT. Amino acid sequence: CASSPGGLGAVTGELFF. This rearrangement joins TRBV9 to TRBJ2-2; 7 bases are a match to TRBD1. The germline V gene has CDR1 SGDLS and CDR2 YYNGEE. Trimming at V came to 5 bases and at J to 4 bases, leaving 14 bases not matched to a gene. This CDR3 has 17 residues.

The chain's CDR3 is CASSLGVTGRAFGYTF. For the CDR3, the DNA is TGTGCCAGCAGCTTAGGGGTCACAGGGAGGGCGTTTGGCTACACCTTC. This chain uses TRBV7-2 with TRBJ1-2; maybe TRBD1 (6 bases). Germline CDR1 reads SGHTA; CDR2 reads FQGNSA. This CDR3 is built from 16 residues. Trimming left V 1 base short and J 7 bases short, with 19 bases between.

This clone showed up just once. This chain uses TRBV19 with TRBJ1-3; the D gene is possibly TRBD1 (6 bases). In germline, CDR1 is LNHDA, CDR2 SQIVND (reference sequence). This CDR3 comprises 13 residues. The V and J ends lost 6 bases and 7 bases respectively, with 13 bases between them. CDR3 coding DNA: TGTGCCAGTAGCCCCACAGGGACCAACACCATATATTTT. This codes for CASSPTGTNTIYF.

The DNA of the CDR3 is TGCGCCAGCAGCCAAGAGGTCTCCGGCCCTAACACCATATATTTT. It codes for CASSQEVSGPNTIYF. This chain connects TRBV4-3 to TRBJ1-3; D unresolved. This CDR3 has 15 amino acids. Trimming removed 0 bases from V and 7 bases from J, with 13 bases in between. Germline lookup yields CDR1 LGHNA and CDR2 YSLEER.

The V gene is TRBV18, the J gene TRBJ1-2, with D perhaps TRBD1 (6 bases). Germline CDR1 reads KGHSH; CDR2 reads LQKENI. The CDR3 has 16 residues. Trimming left V 2 bases short and J 4 bases short, with 17 bases between. The CDR3 region has the DNA TGTGCCAGCTCACCAGATTCCCAGGGGAGAAGCTATGGCTACACCTTC. Translating gives CASSPDSQGRSYGYTF.

The chain has TRBV4-1 and TRBJ2-3; TRBD1 matches 8 bases. Germline V gene data show CDR1 as MGHRA and CDR2 as YSYEKL. The CDR3 contains 16 residues. V shed 4 bases and J 3 bases; nucleotides not matched to a gene: 9. The CDR3 is CASSRGRQGRTDTQYF. The CDR3 nucleotides are TGCGCCAGCAGCCGGGGACGACAGGGGAGGACAGATACGCAGTATTTT.

V is TRBV7-2 and J is TRBJ2-3; a weak D match, TRBD2 (6 bases). Trimming cost V 2 bases and J 0 bases, with 12 bases left between them. Germline-derived CDR1 and CDR2 are SGHTA and FQGNSA. The CDR3 is made up of 16 amino acids. The CDR3 loop reads CASSLLGGPSTDTQYF. CDR3 in DNA: TGTGCCAGCAGCTTATTGGGGGGACCTAGCACAGATACGCAGTATTTT.

V usage is TRBV10-2 and J usage is TRBJ1-1, with TRBD1 identical over 8 bases. V shed 11 bases, J shed 1 base, and the junction held 6 bases outside the gene matches. This CDR3 spans 13 amino acids. Germline CDR1 and CDR2: WSHSY and SAAADI. The CDR3 nucleotides read TGCGCCGCTGAGGGACAGGAGAACACTGAAGCTTTCTTT. Its translation: CAAEGQENTEAFF.

To note about this clone: Within the sample, other DNA sequences also encode this same CDR3. The V gene is TRBV7-2, the J gene TRBJ1-2; TRBD1 agrees at 9 bases. This CDR3 has 16 residues. Trimming removed 5 bases from V and 5 bases from J; junction bases left unmatched: 12. CDR1 and CDR2 from the germline V gene are SGHTA and FQGNSA. The CDR3 DNA follows: TGTGCCAGCAGCCTCGGGGGACAGGGTCTAGGGTATGGCTACACCTTC. Protein: CASSLGGQGLGYGYTF.

The V and J genes are TRBV7-6 and TRBJ1-5; the D is unclear. CDR1 is SGHVS and CDR2 is FNYEAQ in the germline V gene. The CDR3 consists of 17 residues. Trimming stripped 1 base from V and 0 bases from J, with 13 bases between. Here the CDR3 reads CASSLVGGRNSNQPQHF. The CDR3 region has the DNA TGTGCCAGCAGCTTAGTGGGCGGTAGGAATAGCAATCAGCCCCAGCATTTT.

The V gene is TRBV6-5, the J gene TRBJ1-5, with a possible D match to TRBD1 (6 bases). Trimming left V 6 bases short and J 3 bases short, with 12 bases between. Germline CDR1 MNHEY, CDR2 SVGAGI. This CDR3 is built from 14 residues. CDR3 nucleotide sequence: TGTGCCAGCAGACAAGGGGGATTCAATCAGCCCCAGCATTTT. Protein sequence: CASRQGGFNQPQHF.

This clone has just a few counts. The chain is built from TRBV4-1 and TRBJ1-4; tentatively, D is TRBD1 (6 bases). Germline assignment: CDR1 MGHRA and CDR2 YSYEKL. The CDR3 sequence is 15 residues long. V lost 3 bases, J lost 4 bases, and 12 bases lay in between. The CDR3 DNA sequence: TGCGCCAGCAGCCAGGGGGGGGCAGGTAATGAAAAACTGTTTTTT. It yields the protein CASSQGGAGNEKLFF.

This clone was counted between two and nine times. CDR3 in DNA: TGTGCCAGCAGCCCTCGTGGAAAGGGGCCTAATTCACCCCTCCACTTT. Translation: CASSPRGKGPNSPLHF. This sequence joins TRBV28 and TRBJ1-6; perhaps TRBD1 as D (5 bases). Germline lookup yields CDR1 MDHEN and CDR2 SYDVKM. The length of the CDR3 is 16 residues. V lost 6 bases to trimming and J lost 6 bases, with 18 bases between them.

The genes are TRBV20-1 and TRBJ2-7; perhaps TRBD2 as D (5 bases). V was clipped by 8 bases and J by 7 bases, with 12 bases between them. This CDR3 spans 10 amino acids. Looked up from germline, CDR1 is DFQATT and CDR2 is SNEGSKA (reference sequence). The CDR3 nucleotides read TGCAGTCTCGGGTCGGGGGAGCAGTACGTC. Its protein product is CSLGSGEQYV.

J is TRBJ1-4 and V is TRBV21-1. TRBV21-1 is shown as a pseudogene. This CDR3 has 13 residues. CDR3 region: CASWETPNEKLFF. CDR3 sequence (DNA): TGTGCCAGCTGGGAGACCCCTAATGAAAAACTGTTTTTT.

This clone was detected once. J is TRBJ2-1 and V is TRBV15; 8 bases are a match to TRBD2. Trimming cost V 3 bases and J 4 bases; bases outside gene matches: 8. Germline lookup yields CDR1 LNHNV and CDR2 YYDKDF (reference sequence). The CDR3 loop spans 16 amino acids. CDR3 sequence (DNA): TGTGCCACCAGCAGTACTCCGGGGGGGCGGTACAATGAGCAGTTCTTC. Translation: CATSSTPGGRYNEQFF.

The chain has TRBV27 and TRBJ1-2, with D possibly TRBD1 on 6 matching bases. CDR3 size: 15 residues. Germline values: CDR1 MNHEY, CDR2 SMNVEV (reference sequence). V lost 5 bases and J lost 0, with 13 bases in between. CDR3 region: CASSPGQFSNYGYTF. For the CDR3, the DNA is TGTGCCAGCAGTCCAGGACAGTTCTCTAACTATGGCTACACCTTC.

The J gene is TRBJ2-3, the V gene TRBV9; 12 bases map to TRBD2. The germline gives CDR1 SGDLS, CDR2 YYNGEE. The ends lost 0 bases at V and 0 bases at J; junction bases unmatched: 5. The CDR3 consists of 18 residues. This chain's CDR3 is CASSVDLAGGPSTDTQYF. CDR3 DNA: TGTGCCAGCAGCGTAGACCTAGCGGGGGGGCCGAGCACAGATACGCAGTATTTT.

The chain has TRBV13 and TRBJ2-6, with D perhaps matching TRBD1 (7 bases). Trimming left V 5 bases short and J 0 bases short, with 11 bases between. Germline V CDR1 and CDR2: PRHDT, FYEKMQ (reference sequence). CDR3 length: 16 amino acids. The CDR3 loop reads CASSIQGGSGANVLTF. Written as DNA, the CDR3 is TGTGCCAGCAGCATCCAGGGGGGCTCTGGGGCCAACGTCCTGACTTTC. Drawing the rest from reference TRBV13 and TRBJ2-6, the complete variable domain is AAGVIQSPRHLIKEKRETATLKCYPIPRHDTVYWYQQGPGQDPQFLISFYEKMQSDKGSIPDRFSAQQFSDYHSELNMSSLELGDSALYFCASSIQGGSGANVLTFGAGSRLTVL.

This sequence joins TRBV6-6 and TRBJ2-7, with a possible D match to TRBD1 (5 bases). The CDR3 has 14 residues. CDR1 and CDR2 from the germline V gene are MNHNY and SVGAGI (reference sequence). The CDR3 is CASSYLGRSSEQYV. Here the CDR3 DNA reads TGTGCCAGCAGTTACTTGGGGCGCTCCTCCGAGCAGTACGTC.

The rearrangement links TRBV7-2 to TRBJ2-1; 14 bases agree with TRBD2. This CDR3 is built from 17 residues. From germline, CDR1 is SGHTA and CDR2 FQGNSA. After removal of 1 base from V and 3 bases from J, the junction contained 2 bases not matched to a gene. The CDR3 sequence is CASSLEGTSGGYNEQFF. The CDR3 DNA is TGTGCCAGCAGCTTAGAAGGGACTAGCGGGGGCTACAATGAGCAGTTCTTC.

The chain is built from TRBV28 and TRBJ2-3; D remains unclear. The CDR3 loop spans 15 amino acids. Trimming removed 3 bases at V and 5 bases at J, with 15 bases between. Germline lookup yields CDR1 MDHEN and CDR2 SYDVKM. This CDR3 reads CASSLSPLGLDTQYF. CDR3 bases: TGTGCCAGCAGTTTGAGCCCTCTCGGGCTAGATACGCAGTATTTT.

The V gene is TRBV10-3, the J gene TRBJ1-3, with TRBD1 matching over 8 bases. The V and J ends lost 4 bases and 2 bases, in that order; junction bases with no gene match: 4. Germline CDR1 reads ENHRY; CDR2 reads SYGVKD. This CDR3 comprises 15 residues. CDR3 sequence reads: CAISAQGATGNTIYF. For the CDR3, the DNA is TGTGCCATCAGTGCTCAGGGGGCGACTGGAAACACCATATATTTT.

The V call is TRBV5-1, the J call TRBJ2-1; D gene unclear. CDR1 SGHRS and CDR2 YFSETQ come from the germline V gene. CDR3 size: 13 residues. V was clipped by 2 bases and J by 5 bases, with 8 bases between them. Here the CDR3 reads CASSFDTDNEQFF. DNA for the CDR3: TGCGCCAGCAGCTTTGACACAGACAATGAGCAGTTCTTC.